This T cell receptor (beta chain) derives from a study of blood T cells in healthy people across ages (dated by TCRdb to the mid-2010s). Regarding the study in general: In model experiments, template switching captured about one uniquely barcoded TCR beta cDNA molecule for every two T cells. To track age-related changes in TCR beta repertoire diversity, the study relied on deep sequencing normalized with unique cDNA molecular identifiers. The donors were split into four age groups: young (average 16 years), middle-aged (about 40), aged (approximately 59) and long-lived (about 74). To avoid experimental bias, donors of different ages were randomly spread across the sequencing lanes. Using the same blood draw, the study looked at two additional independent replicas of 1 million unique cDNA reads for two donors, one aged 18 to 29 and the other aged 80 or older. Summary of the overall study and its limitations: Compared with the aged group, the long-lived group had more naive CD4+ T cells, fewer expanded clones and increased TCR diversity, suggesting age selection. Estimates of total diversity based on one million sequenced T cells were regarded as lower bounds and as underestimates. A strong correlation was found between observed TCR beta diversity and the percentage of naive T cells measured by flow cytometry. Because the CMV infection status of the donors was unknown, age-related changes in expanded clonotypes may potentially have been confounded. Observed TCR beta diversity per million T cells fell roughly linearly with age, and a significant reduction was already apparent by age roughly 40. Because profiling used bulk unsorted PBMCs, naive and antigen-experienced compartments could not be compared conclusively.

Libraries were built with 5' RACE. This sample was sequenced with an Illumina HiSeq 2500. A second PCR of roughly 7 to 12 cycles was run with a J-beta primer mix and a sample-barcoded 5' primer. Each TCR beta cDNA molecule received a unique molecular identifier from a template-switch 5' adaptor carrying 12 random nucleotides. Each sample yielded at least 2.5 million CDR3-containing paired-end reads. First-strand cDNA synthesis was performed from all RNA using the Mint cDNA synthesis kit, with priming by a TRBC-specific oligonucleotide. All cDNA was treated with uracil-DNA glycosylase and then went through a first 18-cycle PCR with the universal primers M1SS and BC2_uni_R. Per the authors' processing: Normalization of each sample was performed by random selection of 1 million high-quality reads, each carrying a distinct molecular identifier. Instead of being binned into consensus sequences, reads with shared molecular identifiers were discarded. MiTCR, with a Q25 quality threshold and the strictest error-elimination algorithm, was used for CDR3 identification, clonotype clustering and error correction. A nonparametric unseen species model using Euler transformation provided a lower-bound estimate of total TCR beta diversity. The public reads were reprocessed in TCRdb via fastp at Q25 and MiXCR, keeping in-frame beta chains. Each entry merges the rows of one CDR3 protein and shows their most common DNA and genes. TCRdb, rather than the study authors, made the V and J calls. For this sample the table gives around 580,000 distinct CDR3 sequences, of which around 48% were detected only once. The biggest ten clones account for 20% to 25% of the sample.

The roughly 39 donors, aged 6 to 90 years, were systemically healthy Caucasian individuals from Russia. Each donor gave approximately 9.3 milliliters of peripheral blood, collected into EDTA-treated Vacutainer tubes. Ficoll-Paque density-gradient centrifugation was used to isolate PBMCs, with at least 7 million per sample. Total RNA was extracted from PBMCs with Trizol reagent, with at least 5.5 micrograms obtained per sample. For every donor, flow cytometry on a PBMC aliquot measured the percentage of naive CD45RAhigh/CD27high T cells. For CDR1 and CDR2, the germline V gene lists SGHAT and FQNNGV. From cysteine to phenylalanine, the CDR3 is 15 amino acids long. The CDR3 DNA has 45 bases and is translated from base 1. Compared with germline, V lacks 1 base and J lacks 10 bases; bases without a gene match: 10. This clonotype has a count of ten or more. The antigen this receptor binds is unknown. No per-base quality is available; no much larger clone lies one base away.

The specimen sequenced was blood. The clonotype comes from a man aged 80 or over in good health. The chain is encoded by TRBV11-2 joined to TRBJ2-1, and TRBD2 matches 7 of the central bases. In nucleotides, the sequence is TGTGCCAGCAGCTTAGGGGACTATGGGTTTTGGGAGCAGTTCTTC. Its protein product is CASSLGDYGFWEQFF.